Each of the 11 T cell receptor beta chains below was sequenced from the same sample in a study of T cell clones after liver transplantation. Sequencing used immunoSEQ multiplex PCR; TCRdb keeps in-frame clones, though not all of them. This table has tens of thousands of clones, under 95% appearing once. Specimen: CD4+ T cells from blood, collected before liver transplant. Receptor source: a human donor who received a liver transplant.

V and J are TRBV7-8 and TRBJ1-1; no firm D call. CDR3 length equals 14 residues. Looked up from germline, CDR1 is SGHVS and CDR2 is FQNEAQ. V was cut by 5 bases and J by 1 base, with 11 bases left in between. This CDR3 reads CASSKRRGNTEAFF. Here the CDR3 DNA reads TGTGCCAGCAGCAAACGTCGGGGGAACACTGAAGCTTTCTTT.

Only one count was recorded for this clone. This rearrangement joins TRBV2 to TRBJ2-3; D is perhaps TRBD1 (6 bases). Trimming took 8 bases from V and 4 from J, leaving 16 bases between them. The CDR3 length is 14 residues. Germline CDR1 SNHLY, CDR2 FYNNEI. The CDR3, as DNA: TGTGCCAGCGTCCGGGACACTGGCTCAGATACGCAGTATTTT. This encodes CASVRDTGSDTQYF.

This chain joins TRBV13 and TRBJ2-1; D is tentatively TRBD1 or TRBD2 (5 bases each). The CDR3 runs to 13 residues. The ends were cut back, 6 bases at V and 5 bases at J, with 11 bases in the middle. Germline CDR1 is PRHDT and CDR2 is FYEKMQ (reference sequence). The CDR3 here is CASRSGAHNEQFF. In nucleotides, the CDR3 is TGTGCCAGCAGGTCCGGGGCACACAATGAGCAGTTCTTC.

The rearrangement uses TRBV9 and TRBJ2-7, with 7 bases that match TRBD2. The V segment lost 5 bases and the J segment 0 bases; nucleotides outside the gene matches: 2. Germline CDR1 reads SGDLS; CDR2 reads YYNGEE. The CDR3 has 13 residues. As DNA, the CDR3 is TGTGCCAGCAGTAGCGGGCCCTCCTACGAGCAGTACTTC. It translates to CASSSGPSYEQYF.

This sequence joins TRBV11-3 and TRBJ1-4, with 7 bases aligning to TRBD1. The germline V gene has CDR1 SGHNT and CDR2 YENEEA. V trimming: 5 bases; J trimming: 5 bases; junction bases outside the gene matches: 8. The CDR3 is 15 residues long. DNA of the CDR3: TGTGCCAGCAGCCCCAGGACGGGACAGAATGAAAAACTGTTTTTT. It is translated as CASSPRTGQNEKLFF.

V is TRBV27 and J is TRBJ2-7, with 8 bases lining up with TRBD2. The CDR3 is made up of 15 amino acids. After removal of 6 bases from V and 0 bases from J, the junction contained 7 bases not matched to a gene. CDR1 and CDR2 (germline): MNHEY, SMNVEV (reference sequence). CDR3 nucleotide sequence: TGTGCCAGCAGCACTACTAGCGGAAACTCCTACGAGCAGTACTTC. It specifies CASSTTSGNSYEQYF.

The chain combines TRBV5-1 with TRBJ2-7, with 12 bases fitting TRBD2. Per the germline V gene, CDR1 is SGHRS and CDR2 is YFSETQ. This CDR3 has 16 amino acids. J lost 5 bases, V lost 1 base, and 7 bases had no gene match. The CDR3 protein is CASSLIPLAGGNEQYF. The CDR3 DNA reads TGCGCCAGCAGCTTGATCCCGCTAGCGGGAGGGAACGAGCAGTACTTC. Full variable domain (outside the CDR3, taken from reference TRBV5-1 and TRBJ2-7): KAGVTQTPRYLIKTRGQQVTLSCSPISGHRSVSWYQQTPGQGLQFLFEYFSETQRNKGNFPGRFSGRQFSNSRSEMNVSTLELGDSALYLCASSLIPLAGGNEQYFGPGTRLTVT.

V gene TRBV7-2 combines with J gene TRBJ1-2; D is perhaps TRBD1 (5 bases). Between the trimmed V and J ends, which lost 4 bases and 0 bases, there was a span of 9 bases. The V gene's germline CDR1 is SGHTA and CDR2 FQGNSA. This CDR3 region has 14 residues. CDR3 nucleotide sequence: TGTGCCAGCAGCTCAGGGTGGCCTAACTATGGCTACACCTTC. This sequence encodes CASSSGWPNYGYTF.

The count of this clone is one. This chain connects TRBV2 to TRBJ2-5, with D maybe TRBD1 (5 bases). The length of the CDR3 is 13 residues. Trimming left V 3 bases short and J 2 bases short, with 7 bases between. Germline loops: CDR1 SNHLY, CDR2 FYNNEI. CDR3 DNA: TGTGCCAGCAGTGAGGGGCAGCAAGAGACCCAGTACTTC. It specifies CASSEGQQETQYF.

The J gene is TRBJ2-7, the V gene TRBV11-3, with 8 bases that match TRBD2. The CDR3 has 18 residues. V gave up 5 bases and J gave up 0 bases; unmatched junction bases: 15. From germline, CDR1 is SGHNT and CDR2 YENEEA. The CDR3 coding sequence is TGTGCCAGCAGCCCCCTGGCTAGCGGGCGAAACTTCTCCTACGAGCAGTACTTC. Residues: CASSPLASGRNFSYEQYF. The whole variable domain, remainder taken from reference TRBV11-3 and TRBJ2-7, is EAGVVQSPRYKIIEKKQPVAFWCNPISGHNTLYWYLQNLGQGPELLIRYENEEAVDDSQLPKDRFSAERLKGVDSTLKIQPAELGDSAVYLCASSPLASGRNFSYEQYFGPGTRLTVT.

V and J are TRBV6-5 and TRBJ1-1; tentatively, D is TRBD1 (6 bases). The V gene's germline CDR1 is MNHEY and CDR2 SVGAGI. Trimming shortened V by 6 bases and J by 7 bases, and 21 bases separated the two germline ends. The CDR3 sequence is 15 residues long. The CDR3 region has the DNA TGTGCCAGCAGCCTACGGGTGAGCAGGGGAAGTGAAGCTTTCTTT. Translation gives CASSLRVSRGSEAFF.